The source of this TCR beta chain is a study of T cells in Graves' hyperthyroidism and ophthalmopathy. A note on this clonotype: The antigen remains undetermined. One base away lies a much larger clone, so this may be a sequencing read error.

The study, taken as a whole, reports: Ophthalmopathy was identified by the model a median around 6 months ahead of onset.

Under 3 months was the duration of disease in ophthalmopathy patients, who also had a Clinical Activity Score of at least 3 and a NOSPECS grade of at least 4. Trimming removed 8 bases from V and 8 bases from J; junction bases left unmatched: 21. Germline values: CDR1 SGHAT, CDR2 FQNNGV. The CDR3 is made up of 18 amino acids. The TCR beta CDR3 regions underwent amplification using RNA transcripts as the source. The HTBI primer set served for first-round RT-PCR of the TCR CDR3. Each CDR3 protein is one row after TCRdb ran MiXCR on the multiplex PCR reads. In the table there are hundreds of thousands of distinct CDR3 sequences, 15% to 20% of which are singletons.

Sequenced: blood. This TCR was recovered from a middle-aged man with Graves' ophthalmopathy. J is TRBJ2-1 and V is TRBV11-2; 10 bases align to TRBD2. This CDR3 reads CASGYPPTGASGSDEQFF. For the CDR3, the DNA is TGTGCCAGCGGATACCCCCCTACCGGGGCTAGCGGGAGTGATGAGCAGTTCTTC.